A single sample is the source of the 20 T cell receptor beta chains below, sequenced in a study of OX40 agonist ivuxolimab in advanced cancers. TCRdb's copy holds only in-frame clones and misses some; the assay was immunoSEQ multiplex PCR. Of 95,000 to 100,000 clones in the sample, 70% to 85% are singletons; the top ten hold more than 1.1%. Sample: CD4+ or CD8+ T cells sorted from blood, taken in a trial of the OX40 agonist ivuxolimab. Receptors originate from an adult with an advanced solid tumor such as melanoma, head and neck, liver or kidney cancer.

V usage is TRBV5-1 and J usage is TRBJ2-2; D tentatively fits TRBD1 or TRBD2 (7 bases each). The germline gives CDR1 SGHRS, CDR2 YFSETQ. V lost 5 bases and J 9 bases, leaving 20 bases between the germline ends. The CDR3 runs to 15 residues. CDR3 nucleotide sequence: TGCGCCAGCAGTATGGGGGGGACAGCTGACCGGGAGCTGTTTTTT. This encodes CASSMGGTADRELFF.

The rearrangement joins TRBV7-2 to TRBJ2-1, with TRBD1 identical over 9 bases. The CDR3 loop spans 15 amino acids. CDR1 and CDR2 from the germline V gene are SGHTA and FQGNSA. V lost 5 bases, J lost 5 bases, and 7 bases stayed unmatched. For the CDR3, the DNA is TGTGCCAGCAGCCTCGACAGGGGGATAAACAATGAGCAGTTCTTC. Translated, it gives CASSLDRGINNEQFF. The full variable domain, completed using reference TRBV7-2 and TRBJ2-1, is GAGVSQSPSNKVTEKGKDVELRCDPISGHTALYWYRQSLGQGLEFLIYFQGNSAPDKSGLPSDRFSAERTGGSVSTLTIQRTQQEDSAVYLCASSLDRGINNEQFFGPGTRLTVL.

This chain uses TRBV7-3 with TRBJ1-4, with a weak D call TRBD1 (5 bases). V was cut by 5 bases and J by 0 bases, with 10 bases left in between. The germline V gene has CDR1 SGHTA and CDR2 FQGTGA. The CDR3 has 15 residues. The CDR3 protein is CASSPGITTNEKLFF. DNA of the CDR3: TGTGCCAGCAGCCCAGGGATAACAACTAATGAAAAACTGTTTTTT.

This chain links TRBV25-1 with TRBJ2-1; 11 bases are shared with TRBD2. The CDR3 length is 16 residues. With 0 bases clipped from V and 10 bases from J, the junction kept 8 bases outside the gene matches. Germline V gene lookup returns CDR1 MGHDK and CDR2 SYGVNS. The CDR3 sequence: CASSEYLTSGGREQFF. For the CDR3, the DNA is TGTGCCAGCAGTGAATATCTAACTAGCGGGGGCAGGGAGCAGTTCTTC.

The rearrangement links TRBV5-4 to TRBJ1-2; D is possibly TRBD1 (5 bases). Germline CDR1 reads SGHNT; CDR2 reads YYREEE (reference sequence). Between the trimmed V and J ends, which lost 1 base and 8 bases, there was a span of 12 bases. This CDR3 spans 13 amino acids. The CDR3 is CASSLLGGDGYTF. The DNA for the CDR3 is TGTGCCAGCAGCTTGCTGGGGGGTGACGGCTACACCTTC.

The CDR3 loop is CASSPLGHSYEQYF. CDR3 sequence (DNA): TGCGCCAGCAGCCCCCTGGGACACAGTTACGAGCAGTACTTC. The chain is built from TRBV5-1 and TRBJ2-5, with a weak D call TRBD1 (6 bases). The DNA matches TRBJ2-7 better at its end, which makes the J call doubtful. The CDR3 totals 14 residues. Germline V gene data show CDR1 as SGHRS and CDR2 as YFSETQ.

This chain connects TRBV9 to TRBJ1-1; D is undetermined. The CDR3 extends over 16 amino acids. Germline lookup yields CDR1 SGDLS and CDR2 YYNGEE. Between the trimmed V and J ends, which lost 3 bases and 3 bases, there was a span of 18 bases. The CDR3 reads CASSALPPTTDTEAFF. CDR3 nucleotide sequence: TGTGCCAGCAGCGCCCTCCCTCCAACCACTGACACTGAAGCTTTCTTT.

This rearrangement joins TRBV10-3 to TRBJ2-7; 8 nucleotides align to TRBD1. The CDR3 runs to 13 residues. Germline CDR1 ENHRY, CDR2 SYGVKD. The junction had 7 bases not matched to a gene; V was cut back by 5 bases and J by 7 bases. CDR3 coding DNA: TGTGCCATCAGTTCTGGACAGGGAGAAGAGCAGTACTTC. This codes for CAISSGQGEEQYF.

The chain has TRBV29-1 and TRBJ1-1; no definite D call. Per the germline V gene, CDR1 is SQVTM and CDR2 is ANQGSEA. V was cut by 5 bases and J by 6 bases, with 13 bases left in between. The CDR3 runs to 12 residues. CDR3 region: CSVREGFSEAFF. The CDR3 bases are TGCAGCGTTCGTGAGGGTTTCTCTGAAGCTTTCTTT.

This clone was counted a single time. The chain links TRBV10-3 to TRBJ1-5, with D tentatively TRBD1 (6 bases). Deletions cut 10 bases from V and 0 bases from J, with 16 bases between. Looked up from germline, CDR1 is ENHRY and CDR2 is SYGVKD. There are 15 residues in the CDR3. The CDR3 loop is CATRSQGISNQPQHF. For the CDR3, the DNA is TGTGCCACCCGTTCACAGGGAATTAGCAATCAGCCCCAGCATTTT.

The J gene is TRBJ1-2, the V gene TRBV27; tentative D call: TRBD1 (5 bases). The CDR3 consists of 18 residues. In germline, CDR1 is MNHEY, CDR2 SMNVEV (reference sequence). Trimming shortened V by 0 bases and J by 8 bases, and 25 bases separated the two germline ends. The chain's CDR3 is CASSLSSLLFRGEGGYTF. The CDR3, as DNA: TGTGCCAGCAGTTTATCCAGTCTTCTCTTTAGGGGAGAAGGAGGCTACACCTTC.

This sequence joins TRBV28 and TRBJ1-1; D is possibly TRBD1 (5 bases). Trimming cost V 10 bases and J 6 bases, with 27 bases left between them. The CDR3 is 16 residues long. CDR1 and CDR2 (germline): MDHEN, SYDVKM. This CDR3 is CATGRQTLRGLAEAFF. The CDR3 region has the DNA TGTGCCACCGGCAGACAGACCCTGCGGGGCCTGGCTGAAGCTTTCTTT.

The chain recombines TRBV4-3 with TRBJ1-4; D is unclear. Germline V lookup: CDR1 LGHNA, CDR2 YSLEER. The CDR3 has 16 amino acids. Between the trimmed V and J ends, which lost 3 bases and 4 bases, there was a span of 15 bases. CDR3 nucleotide sequence: TGCGCCAGCAGCCAGTCAGTGGCAGGTTATAATGAAAAACTGTTTTTT. Amino acids: CASSQSVAGYNEKLFF.

The V gene is TRBV29-1, the J gene TRBJ1-2; TRBD1 is a possible D gene (5 bases). V lost 6 bases and J lost 0, with 11 bases in between. Germline V gene sequence: CDR1 SQVTM, CDR2 ANQGSEA. The CDR3 totals 13 residues. As DNA, the CDR3 is TGCAGCGTGTTGGGACGGTCTAACTATGGCTACACCTTC. It encodes CSVLGRSNYGYTF.

This sequence joins TRBV4-3 and TRBJ2-3; D uncertain. This CDR3 comprises 15 residues. Germline V lookup: CDR1 LGHNA, CDR2 YSLEER. The germline V and J ends were trimmed by 0 bases and 7 bases, with 14 bases remaining between them. The DNA of the CDR3 is TGCGCCAGCAGCCAAGATATGCTTTCTAAGAATACGCAGTATTTT. It encodes CASSQDMLSKNTQYF.

The chain couples TRBV6-5 to TRBJ2-3, with TRBD2 as a possible D gene (5 bases). From germline, CDR1 is MNHEY and CDR2 SVGAGI. The CDR3 runs to 14 residues. Deletions cut 6 bases from V and 1 base from J, with 11 bases between. The CDR3 DNA reads as TGTGCCAGCAGCCCCGGGGATGGCACAGATACGCAGTATTTT. It specifies CASSPGDGTDTQYF.

In this sample, this clone turned up once. This CDR3 reads CASSQETGTGELFF. In DNA form, the CDR3 reads TGTGCCAGCAGCCAAGAAACGGGGACCGGGGAGCTGTTTTTT. This chain uses TRBV4-2 with TRBJ2-2; maybe TRBD2 (5 bases). V lost 0 bases, J lost 5 bases, and 7 bases lay in between. Germline assignment: CDR1 LGHNA and CDR2 YNFKEQ. The CDR3 spans 14 residues.

CDR3 nucleotides: TGTGCCAGCAGTGCCAGGCAGGCCTCTGAAGCTTTCTTT. Protein product: CASSARQASEAFF. The rearrangement links TRBV2 to TRBJ1-1; D gene unclear. Germline lookup yields CDR1 SNHLY and CDR2 FYNNEI. V shed 4 bases and J shed 6 bases, with 12 bases lying between them. This CDR3 has 13 amino acids.

The chain carries TRBV28 and TRBJ1-4; TRBD1 is a possible D gene (5 bases). V lost 8 bases to trimming and J lost 8 bases, with 18 bases between them. This CDR3 is 14 amino acids long. CDR1 is MDHEN and CDR2 is SYDVKM in the germline V gene. The DNA for the CDR3 is TGTGCCAGCGTAGAGGGTCAAGGGGTCGAAAAACTGTTTTTT. Its protein product is CASVEGQGVEKLFF.

This clone was recorded a few times. The genes are TRBV13 and TRBJ2-1; 14 nucleotides agree with TRBD2. CDR3 size: 18 residues. The V gene's germline CDR1 is PRHDT and CDR2 FYEKMQ (reference sequence). The V gene end was trimmed by 5 bases and the J gene end by 4 bases; junction bases not matched to a gene: 10. CDR3 in amino acids: CASSPRLAGGPAYNEQFF. DNA of the CDR3: TGTGCCAGCAGCCCACGACTAGCGGGGGGGCCTGCGTACAATGAGCAGTTCTTC.